The clone carrying this T cell receptor (beta chain) was observed a handful of times. No antigen is known for it. This entry comes from a study of post-analysis software for immune sequencing data. Whole-study results and caveats: F-measure co-clustering was strong for batch-matched samples. Patients showed TRBV5-6, TRBV5-1 and TRBV20-1 among about five TRBV segments more frequent than in controls.

The ends were cut back, 5 bases at V and 2 bases at J, with 10 bases in the middle. Germline values: CDR1 SQVTM, CDR2 ANQGSEA. The CDR3 is 13 amino acids. Unique molecular identifiers were built into the TCR beta cDNA libraries. From the PCR reads, TCRdb called clonotypes with MiXCR, one entry per CDR3 protein. The profile shows about 500,000 distinct CDR3 sequences, under 55% of them singletons. The chain joins TRBV29-1 to TRBJ2-1; D is perhaps TRBD2 (6 bases). Sequencing was performed on blood. The clonotype was recovered from a girl under 18 with multiple sclerosis. CDR3 nucleotides: TGCAGCGTTCCGATAGCGGCCTACAATGAGCAGTTCTTC. Its translation: CSVPIAAYNEQFF.